Following are 8 T cell receptor beta chains from one sample sequenced in a study of CD8+ T cells in alopecia areata. As for treatment: oral pan-JAK inhibitor, 5-10 mg twice daily. Sequencing relied on a cDNA template that was reverse transcribed from extracted RNA. Clones were sequenced by immunoSEQ multiplex PCR, and TCRdb holds only the in-frame ones, with some missing. The sample shows about 190,000 clones, 45% to 65% of them seen only once. Material: CD4+ T cells sorted from blood, obtained at week 4, from a patient treated with tofacitinib. Receptor source: a human donor with alopecia areata.

As concerns this clone: Other nucleotide sequences in the sample specify the same CDR3. The rearrangement links TRBV7-8 to TRBJ1-1; TRBD1 might be the D (6 bases). Trimming took 2 bases from V and 5 from J, leaving 9 bases between them. The CDR3 extends over 13 amino acids. Germline-derived CDR1 and CDR2 are SGHVS and FQNEAQ. The chain's CDR3 is CASSLKGGTEAFF. CDR3 DNA sequence: TGTGCCAGCAGCTTAAAGGGGGGAACTGAAGCTTTCTTT.

The V gene is TRBV5-1, the J gene TRBJ2-7, with D perhaps TRBD1 (6 bases). The germline V gene encodes CDR1 SGHRS and CDR2 YFSETQ. The germline V and J ends were trimmed by 4 bases and 2 bases, with 19 bases remaining between them. CDR3 length equals 16 residues. DNA for the CDR3: TGCGCCAGCAGCCCCGACAGGACAAATTTCCCCTACGAGCAGTACTTC. Protein product: CASSPDRTNFPYEQYF. The entire variable domain, with the rest obtained from reference TRBV5-1 and TRBJ2-7, is as follows: KAGVTQTPRYLIKTRGQQVTLSCSPISGHRSVSWYQQTPGQGLQFLFEYFSETQRNKGNFPGRFSGRQFSNSRSEMNVSTLELGDSALYLCASSPDRTNFPYEQYFGPGTRLTVT.

The chain employs TRBV13 and TRBJ1-5; D might be TRBD1 (5 bases). This CDR3 is 15 amino acids long. Trimming removed 5 bases at V and 5 bases at J, with 16 bases between. CDR1 and CDR2 from the germline V gene are PRHDT and FYEKMQ (reference sequence). The CDR3 region has the DNA TGTGCCAGCAGCCGGCATGGGGGGTTGGATCAGCCCCAGCATTTT. It codes for CASSRHGGLDQPQHF.

The table lists this clone with a few counts. The chain joins TRBV15 to TRBJ2-7; D might be TRBD2 (5 bases). With 1 base removed from V and 3 bases from J, the gap between germline ends came to 10 bases. The CDR3 covers 14 residues. Germline CDR1 is LNHNV and CDR2 is YYDKDF (reference sequence). CDR3 nucleotide sequence: TGTGCCACCAGCAGAGGGGGAGTTAGCTACGAGCAGTACTTC. It is translated as CATSRGGVSYEQYF.

This clone turned up a few times. This chain connects TRBV28 to TRBJ2-7; possibly TRBD2 for D (5 bases). The CDR3 length is 12 residues. Trimming cost V 3 bases and J 6 bases, with 9 bases left between them. Looked up from germline, CDR1 is MDHEN and CDR2 is SYDVKM. The CDR3, as DNA: TGTGCCAGCAGTTTGGGAGTTGGCGAGCAGTACTTC. This encodes CASSLGVGEQYF.

The genes are TRBV7-2 and TRBJ2-1, with D perhaps matching TRBD1 (5 bases). V was trimmed by 1 base and J by 9 bases, leaving 16 bases between them. The CDR3 is made up of 15 amino acids. In germline, CDR1 is SGHTA, CDR2 FQGNSA. In DNA form, the CDR3 reads TGTGCCAGCAGCTTAGTAGGGGCCGACGTGGGTGAGCAGTTCTTC. Its translation is CASSLVGADVGEQFF.

This clone was seen more than once but under ten times. V gene TRBV4-1 combines with J gene TRBJ2-6; D ambiguous. Trimming took 1 base from V and 1 from J, leaving 5 bases between them. This CDR3 is built from 15 residues. Germline V gene data show CDR1 as MGHRA and CDR2 as YSYEKL. The CDR3 DNA reads as TGCGCCAGCAGCCAAGGTTGGTCTGGGGCCAACGTCCTGACTTTC. Its protein product is CASSQGWSGANVLTF.

The chain couples TRBV19 to TRBJ1-2, with D perhaps TRBD1 (5 bases). CDR3 length: 18 amino acids. V was clipped by 2 bases and J by 6 bases, with 25 bases between them. From germline, CDR1 is LNHDA and CDR2 SQIVND (reference sequence). In DNA, the CDR3 is TGTGCCAGTAGTATACGCCTCTTCCCCGACAGCCTTGGGCATGGCTACACCTTC. It is translated as CASSIRLFPDSLGHGYTF. The full variable domain, completed using reference TRBV19 and TRBJ1-2, is DGGITQSPKYLFRKEGQNVTLSCEQNLNHDAMYWYRQDPGQGLRLIYYSQIVNDFQKGDIAEGYSVSREKKESFPLTVTSAQKNPTAFYLCASSIRLFPDSLGHGYTFGSGTRLTVV.